One TCR beta chain is described in this entry. The antigen remains unidentified. The data derive from a study of T cell responses to AZD1222 COVID-19 vaccine. Study-level results: Donors in the cohort were predominantly white British and more often female, and clonal diversity was possibly underestimated. The number of AZD1222 recipients seropositive at baseline was only six.

The V gene's germline CDR1 is PRHDT and CDR2 FYEKMQ (reference sequence). The CDR3 runs to 20 residues. Trimming cost V 0 bases and J 5 bases; bases outside gene matches: 16. The method was immunoSEQ multiplex PCR; TCRdb's version includes in-frame clones alone and lacks a portion of them. The sample has tens of thousands of clones, 88% seen once. The chain has TRBV13 and TRBJ2-5; 12 nucleotides match TRBD2. This clonotype originated in an adult in good health. Material: peripheral blood, obtained on day 0 of AZD1222 vaccination. Here the CDR3 reads CASSLGPQLAGGPARETQYF. The CDR3 DNA is TGTGCCAGCAGCTTAGGCCCCCAACTAGCGGGAGGCCCTGCTCGGGAGACCCAGTACTTC.